This T cell receptor (beta chain) is drawn from a study of blood T cell repertoires in COVID-19. Across the whole study: The cDNA or gDNA used as material had been derived from T cells, B-cell-depleted T cells, or PBMCs.

Produced via immunoSEQ multiplex PCR; TCRdb's table is partial and in-frame only. The sample carries hundreds of thousands of clones, approximately 91% recorded once. Germline V gene data show CDR1 as LGHDT and CDR2 as YNNKEL (reference sequence). CDR3 length: 14 residues. Germline trimming cut 3 bases from V and 7 bases from J; bases unmatched to any gene: 2. The sequencing input was peripheral blood. This rearrangement joins TRBV3-1 (or the pseudogene TRBV3-2) to TRBJ2-2; 10 bases are shared with TRBD1. The clonotype was recovered from a human donor in a cohort sampled during active COVID-19. The CDR3 DNA reads TGTGCCAGCAGCCAGGGACAGGGGTTCGGGGAGCTGTTTTTT. Translation gives CASSQGQGFGELFF.